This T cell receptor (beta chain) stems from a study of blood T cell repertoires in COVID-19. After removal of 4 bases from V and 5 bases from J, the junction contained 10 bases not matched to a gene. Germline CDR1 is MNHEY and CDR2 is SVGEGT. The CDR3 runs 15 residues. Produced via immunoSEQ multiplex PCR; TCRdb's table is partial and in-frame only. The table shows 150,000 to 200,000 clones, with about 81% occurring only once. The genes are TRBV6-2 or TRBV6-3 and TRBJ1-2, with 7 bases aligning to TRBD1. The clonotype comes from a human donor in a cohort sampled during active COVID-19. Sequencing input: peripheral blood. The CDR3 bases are TGTGCCAGCAGTTCTACCGGGACAGATAGATATGGCTACACCTTC. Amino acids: CASSSTGTDRYGYTF.